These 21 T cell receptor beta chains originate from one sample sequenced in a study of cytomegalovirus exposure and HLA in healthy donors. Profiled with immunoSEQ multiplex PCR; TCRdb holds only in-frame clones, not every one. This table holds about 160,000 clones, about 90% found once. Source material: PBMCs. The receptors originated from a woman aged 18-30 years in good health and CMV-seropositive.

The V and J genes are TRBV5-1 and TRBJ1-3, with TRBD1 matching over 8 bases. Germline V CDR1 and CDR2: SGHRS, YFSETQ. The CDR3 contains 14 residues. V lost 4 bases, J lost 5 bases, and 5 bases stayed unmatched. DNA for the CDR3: TGCGCCAGCAGCAACGGACAGGGAAGAAACACCATATATTTT. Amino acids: CASSNGQGRNTIYF.

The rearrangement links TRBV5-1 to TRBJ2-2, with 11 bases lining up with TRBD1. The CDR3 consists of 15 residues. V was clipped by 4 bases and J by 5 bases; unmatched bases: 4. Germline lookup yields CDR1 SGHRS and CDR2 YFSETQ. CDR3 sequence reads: CASSLGTGGTGELFF. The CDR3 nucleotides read TGCGCCAGCAGCCTCGGGACAGGGGGAACCGGGGAGCTGTTTTTT.

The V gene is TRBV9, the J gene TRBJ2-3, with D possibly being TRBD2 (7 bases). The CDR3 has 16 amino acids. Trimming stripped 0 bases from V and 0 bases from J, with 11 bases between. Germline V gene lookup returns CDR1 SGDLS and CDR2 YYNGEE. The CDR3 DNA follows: TGTGCCAGCAGCGTAGGGGGGGGCCGTAGCACAGATACGCAGTATTTT. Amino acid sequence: CASSVGGGRSTDTQYF. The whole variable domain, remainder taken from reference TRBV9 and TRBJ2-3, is DSGVTQTPKHLITATGQRVTLRCSPRSGDLSVYWYQQSLDQGLQFLIQYYNGEERAKGNILERFSAQQFPDLHSELNLSSLELGDSALYFCASSVGGGRSTDTQYFGPGTRLTVL.

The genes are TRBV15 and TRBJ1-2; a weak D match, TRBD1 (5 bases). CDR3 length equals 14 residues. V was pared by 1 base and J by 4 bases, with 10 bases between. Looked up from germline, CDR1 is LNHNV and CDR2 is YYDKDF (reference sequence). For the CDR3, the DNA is TGTGCCACCAGCAGAGGGGGGGGTGCCTATGGCTACACCTTC. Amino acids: CATSRGGGAYGYTF.

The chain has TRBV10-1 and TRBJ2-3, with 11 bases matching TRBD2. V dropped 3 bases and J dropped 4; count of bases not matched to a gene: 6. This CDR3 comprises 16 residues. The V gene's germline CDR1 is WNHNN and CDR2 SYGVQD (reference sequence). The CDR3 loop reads CASSDQTSGISDTQYF. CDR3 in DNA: TGCGCCAGCAGTGATCAGACTAGCGGGATCTCAGATACGCAGTATTTT.

CDR3 nucleotide sequence: TGTGCCAGCGTTACCACAGACACTGAAGCTTTCTTT. Translated, it gives CASVTTDTEAFF. The V and J genes are TRBV2 and TRBJ1-1, with unresolved D. Germline CDR1 reads SNHLY; CDR2 reads FYNNEI. Trimming took 8 bases from V and 3 from J, leaving 10 bases between them. This CDR3 contains 12 residues.

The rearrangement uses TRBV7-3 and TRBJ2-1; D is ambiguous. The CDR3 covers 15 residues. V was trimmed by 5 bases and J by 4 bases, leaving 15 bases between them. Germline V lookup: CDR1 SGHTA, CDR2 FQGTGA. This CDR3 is CASSPNPTLYNEQFF. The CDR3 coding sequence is TGTGCCAGCAGCCCAAACCCGACTCTTTACAATGAGCAGTTCTTC.

CDR3 bases: TGTGCCAGCAGCCCGGGACTAGCGGGAGGACCGGTTATACCAGATACGCAGTATTTT. As protein: CASSPGLAGGPVIPDTQYF. V and J are TRBV27 and TRBJ2-3, with TRBD2 matching 15 bases. The CDR3 is 19 amino acids. After removal of 6 bases from V and 4 bases from J, the junction contained 14 bases not matched to a gene. In germline, CDR1 is MNHEY, CDR2 SMNVEV (reference sequence).

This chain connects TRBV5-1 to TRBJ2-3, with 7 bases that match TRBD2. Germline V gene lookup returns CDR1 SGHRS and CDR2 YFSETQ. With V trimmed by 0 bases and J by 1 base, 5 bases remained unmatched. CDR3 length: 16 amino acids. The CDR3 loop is CASSLDLAGGTDTQYF. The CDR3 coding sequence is TGCGCCAGCAGCTTGGATTTGGCGGGGGGCACAGATACGCAGTATTTT. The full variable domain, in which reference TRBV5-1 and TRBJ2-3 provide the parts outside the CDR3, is KAGVTQTPRYLIKTRGQQVTLSCSPISGHRSVSWYQQTPGQGLQFLFEYFSETQRNKGNFPGRFSGRQFSNSRSEMNVSTLELGDSALYLCASSLDLAGGTDTQYFGPGTRLTVL.

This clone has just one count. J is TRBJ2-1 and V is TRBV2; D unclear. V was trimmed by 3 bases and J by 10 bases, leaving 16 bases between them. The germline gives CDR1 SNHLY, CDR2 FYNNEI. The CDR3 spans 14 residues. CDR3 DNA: TGTGCCAGCAGTGAGACTCCCCGCTTCGGAGAGCAGTTCTTC. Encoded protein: CASSETPRFGEQFF.

As DNA, the CDR3 is TGCGCCAGCAGCCAGGGCCGAACTAGTTACGAGCAGTACTTC. Translation gives CASSQGRTSYEQYF. This chain links TRBV4-3 with TRBJ2-7; TRBD2 is a possible D gene (5 bases). V was clipped by 3 bases and J by 4 bases, with 13 bases between them. Per germline, CDR1 LGHNA and CDR2 YSLEER. This CDR3 is built from 14 residues.

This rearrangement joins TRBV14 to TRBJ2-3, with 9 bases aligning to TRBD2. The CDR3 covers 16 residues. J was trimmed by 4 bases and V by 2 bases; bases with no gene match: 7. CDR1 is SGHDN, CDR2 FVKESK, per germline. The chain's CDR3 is CASSQWASGTSDTQYF. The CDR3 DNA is TGTGCCAGCAGCCAATGGGCTAGCGGGACTTCAGATACGCAGTATTTT.

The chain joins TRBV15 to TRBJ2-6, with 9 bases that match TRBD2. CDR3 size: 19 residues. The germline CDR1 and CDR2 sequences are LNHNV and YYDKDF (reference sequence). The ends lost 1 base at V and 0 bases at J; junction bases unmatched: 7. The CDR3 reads CATSRGASGGSSGANVLTF. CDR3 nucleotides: TGTGCCACCAGCAGAGGAGCCAGCGGGGGGAGCTCTGGGGCCAACGTCCTGACTTTC.

CDR3 nucleotides: TGTGCCAGCATCCACGGCCGGGAGGAATCTAATGAGCAGTTCTTC. Residues: CASIHGREESNEQFF. This chain links TRBV6-1 with TRBJ2-1, with 7 bases lining up with TRBD2. Trimming cost V 7 bases and J 7 bases; bases outside gene matches: 13. Germline V lookup: CDR1 MNHNS, CDR2 SASEGT. There are 15 residues in the CDR3.

The CDR3 DNA follows: TGTGCCAGCAGCGCGGAGGACAGGGGGAGAGGCTACACCTTC. Translation: CASSAEDRGRGYTF. The rearrangement links TRBV9 to TRBJ1-2; 10 nucleotides line up with TRBD1. V lost 3 bases and J lost 8; bases outside the gene matches: 7. Germline CDR1 reads SGDLS; CDR2 reads YYNGEE. The CDR3 sequence is 14 residues long.

The CDR3 DNA reads TGCGCCAGCAGCTTGGTTGGACAGGGGGTCGATGGCTACACCTTC. Amino acids: CASSLVGQGVDGYTF. The V gene is TRBV5-1, the J gene TRBJ1-2; 10 bases map to TRBD1. V gave up 0 bases and J gave up 6 bases; unmatched junction bases: 5. This CDR3 has 15 amino acids. Germline V gives CDR1 SGHRS, CDR2 YFSETQ.

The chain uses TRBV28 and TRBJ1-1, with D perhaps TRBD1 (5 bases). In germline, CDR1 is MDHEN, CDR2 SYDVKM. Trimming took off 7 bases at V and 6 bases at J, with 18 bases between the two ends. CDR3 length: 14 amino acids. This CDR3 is CASTPGRGSPEAFF. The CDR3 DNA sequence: TGTGCCAGCACACCGGGACGGGGGTCTCCTGAAGCTTTCTTT.

CDR3 amino acids: CASSIDSTTQYF. The CDR3 DNA reads TGTGCCAGTAGTATAGATTCGACAACGCAGTATTTT. V gene TRBV19 combines with J gene TRBJ2-3; D remains unclear. The CDR3 length is 12 residues. CDR1 is LNHDA and CDR2 is SQIVND in the germline V gene (reference sequence). With 0 bases removed from V and 9 bases from J, the gap between germline ends came to 7 bases. Full variable domain (outside the CDR3, taken from reference TRBV19 and TRBJ2-3): DGGITQSPKYLFRKEGQNVTLSCEQNLNHDAMYWYRQDPGQGLRLIYYSQIVNDFQKGDIAEGYSVSREKKESFPLTVTSAQKNPTAFYLCASSIDSTTQYFGPGTRLTVL.

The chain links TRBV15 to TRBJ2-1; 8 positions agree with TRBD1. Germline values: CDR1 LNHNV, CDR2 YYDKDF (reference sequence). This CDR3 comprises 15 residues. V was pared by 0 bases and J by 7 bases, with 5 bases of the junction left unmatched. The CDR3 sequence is CATSREDRERNEQFF. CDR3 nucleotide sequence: TGTGCCACCAGCAGAGAGGACAGGGAAAGAAATGAGCAGTTCTTC.

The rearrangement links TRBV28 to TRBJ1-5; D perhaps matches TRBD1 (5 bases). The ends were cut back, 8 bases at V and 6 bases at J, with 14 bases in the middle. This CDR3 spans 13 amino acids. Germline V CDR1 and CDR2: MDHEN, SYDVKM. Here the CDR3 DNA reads TGTGCCAGCCTGGACATTGGCGGTCAGCCCCAGCATTTT. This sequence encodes CASLDIGGQPQHF. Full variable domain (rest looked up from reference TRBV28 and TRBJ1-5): DVKVTQSSRYLVKRTGEKVFLECVQDMDHENMFWYRQDPGLGLRLIYFSYDVKMKEKGDIPEGYSVSREKKERFSLILESASTNQTSMYLCASLDIGGQPQHFGDGTRLSIL.

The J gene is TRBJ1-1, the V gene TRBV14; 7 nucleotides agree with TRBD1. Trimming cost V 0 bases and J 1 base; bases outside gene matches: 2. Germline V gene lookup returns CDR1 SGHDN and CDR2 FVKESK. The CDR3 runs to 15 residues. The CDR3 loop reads CASSQDSGGNTEAFF. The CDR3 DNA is TGTGCCAGCAGCCAAGATTCAGGGGGGAACACTGAAGCTTTCTTT.